A single sample gave rise to the 11 T cell receptor beta chains below, sequenced in a study of T cells in tuberculosis. Some clones are missing from TCRdb's copy, which holds only in-frame ones; the method was immunoSEQ multiplex PCR. The data show more than 35,000 clones, 90% to 95% seen once. The sequencing sample was made of PBMCs. The receptors originated from a donor aged 10-35 years with latent tuberculosis or without tuberculosis infection.

The V and J genes are TRBV18 and TRBJ1-5; D remains unclear. The V gene's germline CDR1 is KGHSH and CDR2 LQKENI. The CDR3 sequence is 13 residues long. Between the trimmed V and J ends, which lost 4 bases and 4 bases, there was a span of 8 bases. CDR3 coding DNA: TGTGCCAGCTCACTCGACACTAATCAGCCCCAGCATTTT. Amino acids: CASSLDTNQPQHF.

This chain uses TRBV2 with TRBJ2-3; TRBD2 agrees at 14 bases. This CDR3 is built from 20 residues. J was trimmed by 0 bases and V by 4 bases; bases with no gene match: 12. Looked up from germline, CDR1 is SNHLY and CDR2 is FYNNEI. CDR3 protein: CASSAPMGTSGGLSTDTQYF. Here the CDR3 DNA reads TGTGCCAGCAGTGCCCCAATGGGGACTAGCGGGGGACTTAGCACAGATACGCAGTATTTT.

The gene calls are TRBV19 and TRBJ2-1, with D unresolved. CDR3 length: 15 residues. V lost 10 bases, J lost 0 bases, and 16 bases lay in between. Germline V gene lookup returns CDR1 LNHDA and CDR2 SQIVND (reference sequence). The CDR3: CATSQAESSYNEQFF. As DNA, the CDR3 is TGTGCCACCTCCCAGGCAGAAAGCTCCTACAATGAGCAGTTCTTC.

This clone has just a few counts. V usage is TRBV4-1 and J usage is TRBJ2-7; tentative D call: TRBD1 (6 bases). The germline V gene has CDR1 MGHRA and CDR2 YSYEKL. With 7 bases removed from V and 2 bases from J, the gap between germline ends came to 21 bases. CDR3 length equals 16 residues. The CDR3 spells CASTLGPDSDTYEQYF. The DNA of the CDR3 is TGCGCCAGCACCCTCGGACCGGACAGTGATACCTACGAGCAGTACTTC.

This chain links TRBV9 with TRBJ2-1; TRBD2 matches 7 bases. Germline CDR1 SGDLS, CDR2 YYNGEE. Losses at the gene ends were 2 bases for V and 0 bases for J; bases not matched to a gene: 5. The CDR3 has 16 amino acids. CDR3 nucleotides: TGTGCCAGCAGCGTCAGCGGGATGAGCTCCTACAATGAGCAGTTCTTC. Protein: CASSVSGMSSYNEQFF.

The rearrangement uses TRBV7-8 and TRBJ2-7, with unresolved D. CDR3 length equals 14 residues. The germline V gene has CDR1 SGHVS and CDR2 FQNEAQ. Trimming shortened V by 10 bases and J by 0 bases, and 16 bases separated the two germline ends. The CDR3 sequence: CATRNRYYSYEQYF. The DNA for the CDR3 is TGTGCCACTAGGAACCGATATTACTCCTACGAGCAGTACTTC.

The chain joins TRBV5-1 to TRBJ2-5; 9 bases match TRBD2. Per the germline V gene, CDR1 is SGHRS and CDR2 is YFSETQ. V lost 3 bases and J lost 5; bases outside the gene matches: 8. CDR3 length equals 15 residues. Written as DNA, the CDR3 is TGCGCCAGCAGCTCCTGGGGTAGCGGGAGCGAGACCCAGTACTTC. Translation gives CASSSWGSGSETQYF. The full variable domain, with the rest looked up from reference TRBV5-1 and TRBJ2-5, is KAGVTQTPRYLIKTRGQQVTLSCSPISGHRSVSWYQQTPGQGLQFLFEYFSETQRNKGNFPGRFSGRQFSNSRSEMNVSTLELGDSALYLCASSSWGSGSETQYFGPGTRLLVL.

This chain connects TRBV7-7 to TRBJ2-7; 7 bases line up with TRBD1. The V gene's germline CDR1 is SSHAT and CDR2 FNYEAQ (reference sequence). There are 15 residues in the CDR3. V lost 3 bases and J lost 1; bases outside the gene matches: 6. CDR3 sequence: CASSFGDSPSYEQYF. Written as DNA, the CDR3 is TGTGCCAGCAGCTTCGGGGACAGTCCTTCCTACGAGCAGTACTTC.

V is TRBV30 and J is TRBJ2-3; D remains unclear. Trimming pared 3 bases from V and 0 bases from J, leaving 13 bases between. The CDR3 is 15 residues long. Germline values: CDR1 GTSNPN, CDR2 SVGIG (reference sequence). The CDR3 sequence: CAWSPSAHSTDTQYF. The CDR3 DNA reads as TGTGCCTGGAGCCCGAGCGCTCATAGCACAGATACGCAGTATTTT.

The chain couples TRBV5-1 to TRBJ1-4, with 7 bases fitting TRBD1. CDR1 and CDR2 from the germline V gene are SGHRS and YFSETQ. With V trimmed by 1 base and J by 7 bases, 7 bases remained unmatched. The CDR3 is 15 residues long. This chain's CDR3 is CASSLFTGAGEKLFF. CDR3 in DNA: TGCGCCAGCAGCTTGTTCACAGGGGCTGGTGAAAAACTGTTTTTT.

The rearrangement joins TRBV13 to TRBJ2-7, with TRBD2 as a possible D gene (6 bases). Germline CDR1 reads PRHDT; CDR2 reads FYEKMQ (reference sequence). This CDR3 has 12 residues. With 3 bases removed from V and 6 bases from J, the gap between germline ends came to 9 bases. The CDR3 loop reads CASSFGGREQYF. The CDR3 DNA follows: TGTGCCAGCAGCTTTGGAGGGCGCGAGCAGTACTTC.